These 2 T cell receptor beta chains were sequenced from one sample in a study of blood T cells in healthy people across ages. Alongside a J-beta primer mix, a sample-barcoded 5' primer served in a second PCR lasting roughly 6 to 12 cycles. TCRdb redid the calling of the 5' RACE reads with MiXCR, one entry per CDR3 protein. This table holds hundreds of thousands of distinct CDR3 sequences, 40% to 45% found once. Sequencing was done on a sample of blood. Source of these receptors: a man at least 80 years old in good health.

This clonotype has more than one count but fewer than ten. The chain combines TRBV28 with TRBJ2-7; D may be TRBD2 (7 bases). CDR1 and CDR2 (germline): MDHEN, SYDVKM. Trimming pared 3 bases from V and 6 bases from J, leaving 15 bases between. The CDR3 has 14 residues. CDR3 coding DNA: TGTGCCAGCAGTTTTCAGCGGGACAAGGGCGAGCAGTACTTC. Its protein product is CASSFQRDKGEQYF.

The chain uses TRBV2 and TRBJ1-1; 9 bases agree with TRBD1. CDR3 size: 16 residues. The V gene end was trimmed by 5 bases and the J gene end by 4 bases; junction bases not matched to a gene: 11. Germline loops: CDR1 SNHLY, CDR2 FYNNEI. CDR3 nucleotide sequence: TGTGCCAGCAGTCCCGGGACAGGGATGGGTGGCACTGAAGCTTTCTTT. Its translation: CASSPGTGMGGTEAFF.